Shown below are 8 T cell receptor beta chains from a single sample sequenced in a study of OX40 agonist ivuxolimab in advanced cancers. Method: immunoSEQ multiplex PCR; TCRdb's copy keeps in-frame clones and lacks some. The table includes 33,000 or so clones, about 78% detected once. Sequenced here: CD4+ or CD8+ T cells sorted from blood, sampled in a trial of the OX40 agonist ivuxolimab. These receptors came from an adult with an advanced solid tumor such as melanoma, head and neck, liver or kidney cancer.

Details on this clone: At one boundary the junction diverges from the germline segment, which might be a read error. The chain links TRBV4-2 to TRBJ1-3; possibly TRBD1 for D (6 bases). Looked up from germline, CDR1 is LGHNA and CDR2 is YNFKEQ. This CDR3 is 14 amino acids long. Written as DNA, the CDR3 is TGTGCCAGCAGCCAAGATTTGACGGGGGGGGACACGGATTTT. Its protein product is CASSQDLTGGDTDF.

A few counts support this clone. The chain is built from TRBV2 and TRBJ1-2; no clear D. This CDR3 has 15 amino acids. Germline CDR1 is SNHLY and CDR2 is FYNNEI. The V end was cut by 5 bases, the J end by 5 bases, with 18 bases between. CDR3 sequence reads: CASSRGRFYFYGYTF. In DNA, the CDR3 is TGTGCCAGCAGTCGAGGACGTTTCTACTTTTATGGCTACACCTTC.

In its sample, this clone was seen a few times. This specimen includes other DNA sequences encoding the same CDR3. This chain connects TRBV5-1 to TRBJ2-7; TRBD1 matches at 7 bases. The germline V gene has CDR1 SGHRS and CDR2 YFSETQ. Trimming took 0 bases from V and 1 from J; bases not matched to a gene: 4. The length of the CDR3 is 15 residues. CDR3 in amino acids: CASSLGDRGSYEQYF. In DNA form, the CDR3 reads TGCGCCAGCAGCTTGGGGGACAGAGGATCCTACGAGCAGTACTTC. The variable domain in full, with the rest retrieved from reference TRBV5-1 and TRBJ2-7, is KAGVTQTPRYLIKTRGQQVTLSCSPISGHRSVSWYQQTPGQGLQFLFEYFSETQRNKGNFPGRFSGRQFSNSRSEMNVSTLELGDSALYLCASSLGDRGSYEQYFGPGTRLTVT.

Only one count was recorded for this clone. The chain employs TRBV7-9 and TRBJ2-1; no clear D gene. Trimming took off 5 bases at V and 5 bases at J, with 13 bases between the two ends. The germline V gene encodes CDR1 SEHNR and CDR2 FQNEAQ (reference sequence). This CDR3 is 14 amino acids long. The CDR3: CASSVSDVDNEQFF. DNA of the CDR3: TGTGCCAGCAGCGTCTCCGACGTCGACAATGAGCAGTTCTTC. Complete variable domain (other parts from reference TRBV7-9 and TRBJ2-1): DTGVSQNPRHKITKRGQNVTFRCDPISEHNRLYWYRQTLGQGPEFLTYFQNEAQLEKSRLLSDRFSAERPKGSFSTLEIQRTEQGDSAMYLCASSVSDVDNEQFFGPGTRLTVL.

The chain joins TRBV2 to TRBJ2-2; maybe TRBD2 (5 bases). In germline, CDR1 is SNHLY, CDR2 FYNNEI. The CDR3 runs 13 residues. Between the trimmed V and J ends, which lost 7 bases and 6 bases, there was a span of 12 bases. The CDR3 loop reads CASNGLASGELFF. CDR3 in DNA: TGTGCCAGCAATGGGCTAGCCTCCGGGGAGCTGTTTTTT.

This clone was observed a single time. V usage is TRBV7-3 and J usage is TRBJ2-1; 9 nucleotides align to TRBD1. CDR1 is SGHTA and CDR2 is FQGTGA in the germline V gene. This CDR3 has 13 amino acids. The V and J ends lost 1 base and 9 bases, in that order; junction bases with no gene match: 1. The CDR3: CASSLRQGVEQFF. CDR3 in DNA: TGTGCCAGCAGCTTAAGACAGGGGGTTGAGCAGTTCTTC.

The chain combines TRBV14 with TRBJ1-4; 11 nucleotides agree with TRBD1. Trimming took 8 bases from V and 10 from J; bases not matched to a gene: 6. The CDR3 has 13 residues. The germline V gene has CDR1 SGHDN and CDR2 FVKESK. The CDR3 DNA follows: TGTGCCAGCCGGACAGGGGGCAACGGAAAACTGTTTTTT. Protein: CASRTGGNGKLFF.

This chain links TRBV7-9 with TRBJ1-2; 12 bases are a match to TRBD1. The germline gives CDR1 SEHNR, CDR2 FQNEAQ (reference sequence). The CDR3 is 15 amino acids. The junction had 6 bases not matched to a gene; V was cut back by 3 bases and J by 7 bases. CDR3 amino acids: CASSFGGQGATGYTF. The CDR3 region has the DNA TGTGCCAGCAGCTTCGGGGGACAGGGGGCGACTGGCTACACCTTC.